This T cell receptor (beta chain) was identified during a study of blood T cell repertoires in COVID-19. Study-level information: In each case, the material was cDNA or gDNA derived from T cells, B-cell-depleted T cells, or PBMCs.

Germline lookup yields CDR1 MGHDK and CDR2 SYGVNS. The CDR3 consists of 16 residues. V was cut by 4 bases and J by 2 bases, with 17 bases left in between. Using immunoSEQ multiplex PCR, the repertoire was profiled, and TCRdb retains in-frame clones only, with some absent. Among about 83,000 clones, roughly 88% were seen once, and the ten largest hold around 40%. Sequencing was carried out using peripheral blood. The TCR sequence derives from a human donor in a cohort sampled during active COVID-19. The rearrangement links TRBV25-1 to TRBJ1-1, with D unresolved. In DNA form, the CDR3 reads TGTGCCAGCAGTGTTTACGGGGAGACAAGTAACACTGAAGCTTTCTTT. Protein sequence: CASSVYGETSNTEAFF.